This T cell receptor (beta chain) was sequenced during a study of cytomegalovirus exposure and HLA in healthy donors. This CDR3 spans 17 amino acids. The germline V gene encodes CDR1 SNHLY and CDR2 FYNNEI. In the case of this clone: The antigen is unknown.

This PCR relied on a set of 60 Vbeta primers and 13 Jbeta primers. The method was immunoSEQ multiplex PCR; TCRdb's version includes in-frame clones alone and lacks a portion of them. The sample table includes roughly 190,000 clones. Study-level findings and limits: A link between a missense DCLRE1C variant and TCR beta V- and J-gene trimming emerged from a later analysis.

The V and J genes are TRBV2 and TRBJ2-5; 8 bases map to TRBD1. The end of the DNA is better explained by TRBJ2-7, so the J call may be wrong. The sequence came from a woman aged 18 to 35 in good health and CMV-seropositive. Material: PBMCs. The CDR3 bases are TGTGCCAGCAGTGAAGGGTTAGGGACAGGCCTCTCCTACGAGCAGTACTTC. Translated, it gives CASSEGLGTGLSYEQYF.